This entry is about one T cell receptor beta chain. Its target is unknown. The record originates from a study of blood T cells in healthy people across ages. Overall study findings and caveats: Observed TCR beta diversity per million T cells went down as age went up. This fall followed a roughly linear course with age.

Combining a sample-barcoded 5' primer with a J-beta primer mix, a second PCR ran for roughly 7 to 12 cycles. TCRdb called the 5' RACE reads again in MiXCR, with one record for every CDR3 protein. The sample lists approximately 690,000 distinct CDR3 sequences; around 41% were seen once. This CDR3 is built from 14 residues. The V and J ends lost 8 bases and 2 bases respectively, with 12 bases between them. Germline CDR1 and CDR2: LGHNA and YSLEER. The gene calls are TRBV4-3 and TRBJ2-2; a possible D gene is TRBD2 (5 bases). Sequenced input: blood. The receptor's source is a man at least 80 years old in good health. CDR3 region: CASRFEGNTGELFF. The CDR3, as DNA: TGCGCCAGCCGCTTCGAGGGAAACACCGGGGAGCTGTTTTTT.